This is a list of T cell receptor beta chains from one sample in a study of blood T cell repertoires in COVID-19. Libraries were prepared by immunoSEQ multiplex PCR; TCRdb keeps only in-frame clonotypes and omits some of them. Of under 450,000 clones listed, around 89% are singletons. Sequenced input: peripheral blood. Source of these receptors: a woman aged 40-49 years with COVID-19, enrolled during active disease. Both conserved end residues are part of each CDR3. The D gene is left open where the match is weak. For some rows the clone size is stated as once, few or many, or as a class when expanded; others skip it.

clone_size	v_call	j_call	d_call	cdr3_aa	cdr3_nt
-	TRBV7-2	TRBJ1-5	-	CASSSRQGNQPQHF	TGTGCCAGCAGCTCGCGACAGGGCAATCAGCCCCAGCATTTT
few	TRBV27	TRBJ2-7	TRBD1	CASSTTGESYEQYF	TGTGCCAGCAGTACGACAGGGGAATCCTACGAGCAGTACTTC
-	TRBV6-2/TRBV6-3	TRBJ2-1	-	CASSWVGLVYSEQFF	TGTGCCAGCAGTTGGGTTGGGCTGGTATACAGTGAGCAGTTCTTC
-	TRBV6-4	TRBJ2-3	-	CASSDAGAADTQYF	TGTGCCAGCAGTGACGCAGGGGCCGCTGATACGCAGTATTTT
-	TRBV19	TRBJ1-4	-	CASSRAGLSLEKLFF	TGTGCCAGTAGTAGAGCGGGACTAAGCCTCGAAAAACTGTTTTTT
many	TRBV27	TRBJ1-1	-	CASSSGSNTEAFF	TGTGCCAGCAGCTCCGGGTCGAACACTGAAGCTTTCTTT
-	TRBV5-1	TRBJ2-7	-	CASRYGGNPYEQYF	TGCGCCAGCAGATACGGAGGGAATCCCTACGAGCAGTACTTC
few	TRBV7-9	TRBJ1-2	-	CASSSLLPTAFYGYTF	TGTGCCAGCAGCTCCTTGCTTCCCACAGCCTTCTATGGCTACACCTTC
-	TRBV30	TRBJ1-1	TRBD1	CAWSVPLTGRAFF	TGTGCCTGGAGTGTCCCCTTGACAGGGCGAGCTTTCTTT
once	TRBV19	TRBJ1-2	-	CASSARGGNSGYTF	TGTGCCAGTAGCGCACGAGGAGGGAATAGTGGCTACACCTTC
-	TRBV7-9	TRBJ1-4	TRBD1	CASSWTGAGDEKLFF	TGTGCCAGCAGCTGGACAGGGGCGGGAGATGAAAAACTGTTTTTT
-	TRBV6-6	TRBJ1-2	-	CASSPSGGDRLTPNYGYTF	TGTGCCAGCAGTCCCTCCGGGGGGGACCGCCTAACGCCTAACTATGGCTACACCTTC
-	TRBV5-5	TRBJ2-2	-	CASSFQSWRGRPGELFF	TGTGCCAGCAGCTTCCAAAGTTGGAGGGGGCGTCCCGGGGAGCTGTTTTTT
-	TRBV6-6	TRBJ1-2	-	CASSYPSAGPNYGYTF	TGTGCCAGCAGTTACCCCAGCGCGGGGCCGAACTATGGCTACACCTTC
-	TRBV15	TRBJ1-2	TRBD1	CATSSPRTGSNYGYTF	TGTGCCACCAGCAGCCCCAGGACAGGTTCTAACTATGGCTACACCTTC
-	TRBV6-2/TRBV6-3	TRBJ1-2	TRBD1	CASSSRTGYNGYTF	TGTGCCAGCAGTTCACGGACAGGTTATAATGGCTACACCTTC
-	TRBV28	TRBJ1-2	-	CASSLQGYYGYTF	TGTGCCAGCAGTCTACAGGGTTACTATGGCTACACCTTC
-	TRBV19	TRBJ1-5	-	CASSSRTSFNQPQHF	TGTGCCAGTAGTTCCCGGACATCTTTCAATCAGCCCCAGCATTTT
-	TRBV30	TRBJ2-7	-	CAWKGQGLGLVQYF	TGTGCCTGGAAGGGCCAGGGCCTGGGTTTAGTGCAGTACTTC
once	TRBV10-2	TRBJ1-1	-	CASRQQGLNTEAFF	TGCGCCAGCAGGCAACAGGGACTGAACACTGAAGCTTTCTTT
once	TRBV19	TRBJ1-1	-	CASSPQGSEAFF	TGTGCCAGTAGCCCGCAGGGCAGTGAAGCTTTCTTT
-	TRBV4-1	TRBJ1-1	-	CASSQWPEGMNTEAFF	TGCGCCAGCAGCCAGTGGCCAGAGGGTATGAACACTGAAGCTTTCTTT
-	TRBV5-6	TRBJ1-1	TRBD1	CASSQERDRLNTEAFF	TGTGCCAGCAGCCAAGAGAGGGACAGACTAAACACTGAAGCTTTCTTT
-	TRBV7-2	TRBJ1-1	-	CASSLGRPVVMNTEAFF	TGTGCCAGCAGCTTAGGGCGGCCGGTGGTCATGAACACTGAAGCTTTCTTT
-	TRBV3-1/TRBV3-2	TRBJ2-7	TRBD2	CASSFTSGEGEQYF	TGTGCCAGCAGCTTTACTAGCGGGGAGGGAGAGCAGTACTTC